The 3 T cell receptor beta chains given below trace back to one sample, sequenced in a study of T-cell memory formation after mild COVID-19. TCRdb redid the calling of the 5' RACE reads with MiXCR, one entry per CDR3 protein. The top ten clones hold 24% of a sample with 110,000 to 150,000 distinct CDR3 sequences, around 25% of them seen once. What was sequenced was PBMCs or a T cell subset sorted from them (not recorded which). These receptor sequences come from an adult woman who had mild COVID-19 (a few samples of this study predate the infection). Cell type and time point are not known.

This chain links TRBV29-1 with TRBJ2-7, with D maybe TRBD1 (6 bases). Germline values: CDR1 SQVTM, CDR2 ANQGSEA. The CDR3 covers 15 residues. Between the trimmed V and J ends, which lost 0 bases and 3 bases, there was a span of 15 bases. The CDR3 region is CSVEEKDRSGYEQYF. Here the CDR3 DNA reads TGCAGCGTTGAAGAAAAAGACAGGAGTGGCTACGAGCAGTACTTC.

Only a few counts were recorded for this clonotype. The chain combines TRBV12-3 or TRBV12-4 with TRBJ1-4; the D gene is possibly TRBD1 (6 bases). This CDR3 is built from 15 residues. V was trimmed by 5 bases and J by 2 bases, leaving 12 bases between them. In nucleotides, the CDR3 is TGTGCCAGCAGTATAACAGGGAGGACTAATGAAAAACTGTTTTTT. It specifies CASSITGRTNEKLFF.

There are a few counts of this clonotype. The chain has TRBV5-1 and TRBJ2-1, with D possibly being TRBD2 (5 bases). This CDR3 contains 13 residues. The ends were cut back, 4 bases at V and 6 bases at J, with 11 bases in the middle. CDR1 SGHRS and CDR2 YFSETQ come from the germline V gene. In nucleotides, the CDR3 is TGCGCCAGCAGCATCGGACGGGGCAATGAGCAGTTCTTC. Its translation: CASSIGRGNEQFF.